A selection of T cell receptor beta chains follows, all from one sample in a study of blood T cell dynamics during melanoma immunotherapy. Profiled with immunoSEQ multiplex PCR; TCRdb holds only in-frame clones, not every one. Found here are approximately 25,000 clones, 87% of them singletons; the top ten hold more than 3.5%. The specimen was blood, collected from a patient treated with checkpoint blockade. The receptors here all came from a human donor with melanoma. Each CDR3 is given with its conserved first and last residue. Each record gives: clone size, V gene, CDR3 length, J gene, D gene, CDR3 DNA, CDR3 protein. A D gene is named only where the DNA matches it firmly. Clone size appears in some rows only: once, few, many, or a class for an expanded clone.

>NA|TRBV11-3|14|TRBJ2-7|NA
TGTGCCAGCAGCTCCGACAGATACTCCTACGAGCAGTACTTC
CASSSDRYSYEQYF
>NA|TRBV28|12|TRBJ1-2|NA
TGTGCCAGCAGTTCCAGTATCTATGGCTACACCTTC
CASSSSIYGYTF
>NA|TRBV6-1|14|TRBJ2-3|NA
TGTGCCAGCAGTGTGGGAGTTAGCACAGATACGCAGTATTTT
CASSVGVSTDTQYF
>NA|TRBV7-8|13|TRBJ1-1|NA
TGTGCCAGCAGCTTAGATAGTGGAACTGAAGCTTTCTTT
CASSLDSGTEAFF
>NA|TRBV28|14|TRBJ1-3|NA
TGTGCCAGCACCCAAATTGGGTCCGGAAACACCATATATTTT
CASTQIGSGNTIYF
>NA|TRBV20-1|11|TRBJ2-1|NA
TGCAGTGCTACCAGGGAAGACGAGCAGTTCTTC
CSATREDEQFF
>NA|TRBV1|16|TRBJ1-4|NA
TGCACCAGCAGCCATCATAACAGGGGGCTGTCTGAAAAACTGTTTTTT
CTSSHHNRGLSEKLFF
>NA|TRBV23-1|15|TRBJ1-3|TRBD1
TGCGCCAGCAGTCAAAGGACAGGGCCAGGAAACACCATATATTTT
CASSQRTGPGNTIYF
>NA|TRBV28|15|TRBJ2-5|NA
TGTGCCAGCAGTAGCCTCCGGGCCTCGAGAGAGACCCAGTACTTC
CASSSLRASRETQYF
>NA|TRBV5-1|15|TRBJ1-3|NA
TGCGCCAGCAGCTTGGATCCAGGGACTGGAAACACCATATATTTT
CASSLDPGTGNTIYF
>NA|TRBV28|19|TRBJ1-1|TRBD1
TGTGCCAGCAGTTTGTTCCTCTCCGGGACAGGGTTAATGGACACTGAAGCTTTCTTT
CASSLFLSGTGLMDTEAFF
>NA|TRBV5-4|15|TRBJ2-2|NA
TGTGCCAGCAGCTTAGGAGCGGACAACACCGGGGAGCTGTTTTTT
CASSLGADNTGELFF
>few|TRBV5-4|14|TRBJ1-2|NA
TGTGCCAGCAGCCCTCAGGGCGGCCTCTATGGCTACACCTTC
CASSPQGGLYGYTF
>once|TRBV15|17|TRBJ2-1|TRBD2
TGTGCCACCAGCAGCACCAGAGCGGGAGGGCGCTTCAATGAGCAGTTCTTC
CATSSTRAGGRFNEQFF
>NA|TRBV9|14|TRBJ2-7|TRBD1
TGTGCCAGCAGCGCCGGGGACAGGGCGGCCGAGCAGTACTTC
CASSAGDRAAEQYF
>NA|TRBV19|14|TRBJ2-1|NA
TGTGCCAGTAGCAGTAGGGGGAGAAGGGATGAGCAGTTCTTC
CASSSRGRRDEQFF